Below are 5 T cell receptor beta chains sequenced from a single sample in a study of cytomegalovirus exposure and HLA in healthy donors (dated by TCRdb to 2015 to 2018). The library came from the immunoSEQ multiplex PCR assay. A mixture of 60 forward primers for TCR Vbeta segments and 13 reverse primers for TCR Jbeta segments was used in the multiplex PCR. TCRdb stores this immuneACCESS table with in-frame sequences only. Part of the clones is absent; in the studies checked, under half of the shortfall reflects unresolved V genes, and no reason is known for the rest. This sample holds under 200,000 clones; approximately 88% were observed only once. The ten biggest clones cover around 0.41% of the sample. The sample consisted of PBMCs. The receptors here all came from a boy aged 2 to 9 in good health and CMV-seronegative.

In regard to this clone: A junction end diverges from the germline sequence, so it may reflect a read error. The CDR3 sequence is CASSSGQGGPVF. Here the CDR3 DNA reads TGTGCCAGCAGCTCGGGACAGGGGGGACCCGTCTTC. The V gene is TRBV7-9, the J gene TRBJ2-7; 11 positions match TRBD1. In germline, CDR1 is SEHNR, CDR2 FQNEAQ (reference sequence). The CDR3 spans 12 residues.

Written as DNA, the CDR3 is TGTGCCACCTCTTCAGACAGGGAGGCTGAAGCTTTCTTT. It encodes CATSSDREAEAFF. The V and J genes are TRBV19 and TRBJ1-1; 7 bases agree with TRBD1. Germline V CDR1 and CDR2: LNHDA, SQIVND (reference sequence). The CDR3 extends over 13 amino acids. With V trimmed by 10 bases and J by 6 bases, 11 bases remained unmatched.

This clone was recorded only once. The chain couples TRBV7-6 to TRBJ1-2; TRBD1 aligns across 8 bases. Trimming cost V 5 bases and J 4 bases; bases outside gene matches: 6. The CDR3 runs to 14 residues. Germline CDR1 reads SGHVS; CDR2 reads FNYEAQ. CDR3 coding DNA: TGTGCCAGCAGCCAACAGGGGGGCGGCTATGGCTACACCTTC. Its translation is CASSQQGGGYGYTF.

The V call is TRBV27, the J call TRBJ2-7; TRBD2 aligns across 13 bases. This CDR3 region has 16 residues. J was trimmed by 4 bases and V by 4 bases; bases with no gene match: 7. Germline lookup yields CDR1 MNHEY and CDR2 SMNVEV (reference sequence). This CDR3 is CASSSHRTSGGYEQYF. DNA for the CDR3: TGTGCCAGCAGTTCCCATCGGACTAGCGGGGGATACGAGCAGTACTTC.

The J gene is TRBJ1-2, the V gene TRBV6-5; 10 bases align to TRBD1. V shed 2 bases, J shed 6 bases, and the junction held 9 bases outside the gene matches. Germline CDR1 reads MNHEY; CDR2 reads SVGAGI. CDR3 length: 16 residues. The CDR3 sequence: CASSYAWDRGVNGYTF. CDR3 coding DNA: TGTGCCAGCAGTTACGCCTGGGACAGGGGTGTTAATGGCTACACCTTC.